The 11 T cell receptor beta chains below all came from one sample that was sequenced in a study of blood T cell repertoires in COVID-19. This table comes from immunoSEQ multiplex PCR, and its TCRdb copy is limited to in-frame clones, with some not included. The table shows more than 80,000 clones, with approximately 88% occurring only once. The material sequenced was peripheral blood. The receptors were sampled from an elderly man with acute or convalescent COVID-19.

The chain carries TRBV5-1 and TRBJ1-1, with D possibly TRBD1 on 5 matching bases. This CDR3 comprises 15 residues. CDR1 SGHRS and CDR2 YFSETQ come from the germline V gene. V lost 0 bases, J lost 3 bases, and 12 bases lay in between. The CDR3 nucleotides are TGCGCCAGCAGCTTGGGCGGGACCTCGGACACTGAAGCTTTCTTT. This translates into CASSLGGTSDTEAFF.

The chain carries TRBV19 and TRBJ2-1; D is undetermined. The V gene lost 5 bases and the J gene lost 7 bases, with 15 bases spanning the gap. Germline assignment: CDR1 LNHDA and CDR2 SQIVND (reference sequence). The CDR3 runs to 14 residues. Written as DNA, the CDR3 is TGTGCCAGTAGTCTGAAACGGTCCACTAATGAGCAGTTCTTC. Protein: CASSLKRSTNEQFF.

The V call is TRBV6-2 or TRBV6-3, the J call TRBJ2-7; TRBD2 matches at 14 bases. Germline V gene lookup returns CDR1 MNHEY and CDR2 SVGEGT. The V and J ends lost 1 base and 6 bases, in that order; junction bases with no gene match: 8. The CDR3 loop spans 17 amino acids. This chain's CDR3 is CASSYFLRLAGGSEQYF. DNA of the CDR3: TGTGCCAGCAGTTACTTCCTGAGACTAGCGGGAGGGTCCGAGCAGTACTTC.

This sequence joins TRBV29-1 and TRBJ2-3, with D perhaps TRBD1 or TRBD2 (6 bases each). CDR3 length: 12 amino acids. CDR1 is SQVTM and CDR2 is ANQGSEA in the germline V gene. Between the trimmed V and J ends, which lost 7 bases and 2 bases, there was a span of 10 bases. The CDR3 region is CSGGANTDTQYF. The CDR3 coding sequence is TGCAGCGGGGGGGCCAACACAGATACGCAGTATTTT.

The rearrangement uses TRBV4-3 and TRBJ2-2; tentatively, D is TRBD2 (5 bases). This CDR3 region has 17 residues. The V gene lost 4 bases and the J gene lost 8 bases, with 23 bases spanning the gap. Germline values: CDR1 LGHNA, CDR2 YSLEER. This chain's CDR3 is CASSPVGSERSGGELFF. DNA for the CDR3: TGCGCCAGCAGCCCCGTTGGGAGCGAGAGGTCTGGGGGGGAGCTGTTTTTT.

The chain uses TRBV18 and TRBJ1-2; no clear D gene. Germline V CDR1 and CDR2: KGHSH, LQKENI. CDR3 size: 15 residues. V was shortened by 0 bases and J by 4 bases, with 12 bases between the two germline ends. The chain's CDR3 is CASSPPVERGYGYTF. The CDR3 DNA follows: TGTGCCAGCTCACCACCGGTAGAACGAGGCTATGGCTACACCTTC.

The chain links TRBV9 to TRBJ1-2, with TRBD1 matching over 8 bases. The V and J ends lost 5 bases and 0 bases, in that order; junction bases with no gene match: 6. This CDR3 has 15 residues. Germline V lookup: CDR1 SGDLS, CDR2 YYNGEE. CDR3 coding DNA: TGTGCCAGCAGTCCCCAGGGGGCGGCTAACTATGGCTACACCTTC. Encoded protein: CASSPQGAANYGYTF.

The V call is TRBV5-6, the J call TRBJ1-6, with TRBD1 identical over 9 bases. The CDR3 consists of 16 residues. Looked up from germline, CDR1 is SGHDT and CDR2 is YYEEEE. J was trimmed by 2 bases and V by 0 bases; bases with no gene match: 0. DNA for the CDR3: TGTGCCAGCAGCTTGGGGGACAGGGCCTATAATTCACCCCTCCACTTT. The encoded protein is CASSLGDRAYNSPLHF. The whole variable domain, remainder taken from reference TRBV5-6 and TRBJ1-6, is DAGVTQSPTHLIKTRGQQVTLRCSPKSGHDTVSWYQQALGQGPQFIFQYYEEEERQRGNFPDRFSGHQFPNYSSELNVNALLLGDSALYLCASSLGDRAYNSPLHFGNGTRLTVT.

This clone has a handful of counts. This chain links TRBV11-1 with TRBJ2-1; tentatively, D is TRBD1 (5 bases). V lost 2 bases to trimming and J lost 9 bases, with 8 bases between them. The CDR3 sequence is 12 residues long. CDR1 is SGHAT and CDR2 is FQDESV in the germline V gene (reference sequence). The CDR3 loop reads CASSLSQGEQFF. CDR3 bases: TGTGCCAGCAGCTTATCTCAGGGTGAGCAGTTCTTC. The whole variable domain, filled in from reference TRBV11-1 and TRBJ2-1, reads EAEVAQSPRYKITEKSQAVAFWCDPISGHATLYWYRQILGQGPELLVQFQDESVVDDSQLPKDRFSAERLKGVDSTLKIQPAELGDSAMYLCASSLSQGEQFFGPGTRLTVL.

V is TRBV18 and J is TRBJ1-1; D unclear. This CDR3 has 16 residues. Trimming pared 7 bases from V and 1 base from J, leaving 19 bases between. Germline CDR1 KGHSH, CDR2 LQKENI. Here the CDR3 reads CASYRVLQTSNTEAFF. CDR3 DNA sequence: TGTGCCAGCTACAGAGTCCTTCAGACCTCGAACACTGAAGCTTTCTTT.

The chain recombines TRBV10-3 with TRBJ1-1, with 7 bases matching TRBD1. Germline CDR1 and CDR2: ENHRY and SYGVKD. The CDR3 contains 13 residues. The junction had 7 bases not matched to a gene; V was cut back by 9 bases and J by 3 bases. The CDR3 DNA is TGTGCCATAGGGGAAACAGGGGACACTGAAGCTTTCTTT. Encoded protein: CAIGETGDTEAFF.